This T cell receptor (beta chain) was found in a study of radiotherapy plus CTLA-4 blockade in lung cancer. On the study more broadly: Of all patients, approximately 17% responded objectively and around 31% showed disease control.

Study findings and constraints: Researchers report tumor-derived TCR clones expanding in blood after radiotherapy plus ipilimumab. Reports state that early shifts in blood T cell clones, with interferon-beta, best predicted response.

This CDR3 spans 17 amino acids. Unmatched junction bases numbered 6, after V lost 0 bases and J lost 0 bases. Germline lookup yields CDR1 SGDLS and CDR2 YYNGEE. About this clone itself: Antigen: not known.

This table comes from immunoSEQ multiplex PCR, and its TCRdb copy is limited to in-frame clones, with some not included. The table shows tens of thousands of clones, with less than 75% occurring only once. CTLA-4 blockade with ipilimumab, together with focal radiation, was given to patients with chemo-refractory metastatic non-small-cell lung cancer. The chain links TRBV9 to TRBJ1-5; 7 bases map to TRBD1. The input for sequencing was peripheral blood, taken from a patient treated with radiotherapy plus ipilimumab. This clonotype was sampled from a human donor with non-small cell lung cancer who had stable disease on radiotherapy plus ipilimumab. DNA of the CDR3: TGTGCCAGCAGCGTAGTCGACAGGGCTTATAGCAATCAGCCCCAGCATTTT. Translation gives CASSVVDRAYSNQPQHF.